This record looks at one T cell receptor (beta chain) sequence and its context. No antigen is known for it. The data were obtained in a study of T cells after yellow fever vaccination. Trimming shortened V by 7 bases and J by 0 bases, and 9 bases separated the two germline ends. This CDR3 comprises 14 residues. In germline, CDR1 is MDHEN, CDR2 SYDVKM. Study conclusions and caveats: Peak timing came faster in the weaker secondary response, day 5 versus 15. In FACS-sorted repertoires, abundant clonotypes from the bulk population could appear as contaminants.

Template-switching 5'RACE yielded the TCR cDNA; a universal primer site and UMIs were added in the process. TCRdb re-derived calls from the 5' RACE reads in MiXCR, one entry per CDR3 protein. The profile shows about 400,000 distinct CDR3 sequences, roughly 10% of them singletons. The sequencing used PBMCs, collected on the day of the first yellow fever vaccination. The chain couples TRBV28 to TRBJ2-2, with D possibly being TRBD2 (6 bases). The receptor was derived from a man aged 18 to 29 who received the YFV17D yellow fever vaccine. The CDR3 spells CASKRGTNTGELFF. CDR3 DNA sequence: TGTGCCAGCAAACGGGGGACGAACACCGGGGAGCTGTTTTTT. The entire variable domain, with the rest obtained from reference TRBV28 and TRBJ2-2, is as follows: DVKVTQSSRYLVKRTGEKVFLECVQDMDHENMFWYRQDPGLGLRLIYFSYDVKMKEKGDIPEGYSVSREKKERFSLILESASTNQTSMYLCASKRGTNTGELFFGEGSRLTVL.